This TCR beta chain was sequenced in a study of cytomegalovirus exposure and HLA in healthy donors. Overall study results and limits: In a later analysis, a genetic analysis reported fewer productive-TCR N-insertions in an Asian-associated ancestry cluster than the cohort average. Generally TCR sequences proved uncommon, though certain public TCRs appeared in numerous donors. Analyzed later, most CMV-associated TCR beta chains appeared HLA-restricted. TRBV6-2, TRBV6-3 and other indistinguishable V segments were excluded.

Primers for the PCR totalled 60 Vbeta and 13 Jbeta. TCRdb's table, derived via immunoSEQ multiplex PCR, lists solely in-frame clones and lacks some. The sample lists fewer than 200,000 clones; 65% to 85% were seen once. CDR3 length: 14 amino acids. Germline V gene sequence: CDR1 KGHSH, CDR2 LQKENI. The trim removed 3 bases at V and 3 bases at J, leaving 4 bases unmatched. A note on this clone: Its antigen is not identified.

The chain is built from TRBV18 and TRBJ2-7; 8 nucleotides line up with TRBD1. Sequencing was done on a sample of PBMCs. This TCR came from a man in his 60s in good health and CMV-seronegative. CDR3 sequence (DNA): TGTGCCAGCTCACCGACAGGGGATTACTACGAGCAGTACTTC. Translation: CASSPTGDYYEQYF.